Listed below are T cell receptor beta chains from one sample, sequenced in a study of T cells of healthy individuals. MiXCR was run by TCRdb on the 5' RACE reads, yielding one entry per CDR3 protein. The sample yields 100,000 or so distinct CDR3 sequences, under 20% seen once. The receptors here all came from a human donor in good health. Each CDR3 is given with its conserved first and last residue. Fields, in order: J gene, V gene, D gene, CDR3 protein. A D gene is named only where the DNA matches it firmly.

j_call: TRBJ1-1; v_call: TRBV20-1; d_call: TRBD1; cdr3_aa: CSATLTGRANTEAFF
j_call: TRBJ1-4; v_call: TRBV12-3/TRBV12-4; d_call: NA; cdr3_aa: CASSLYRVATPEKLFF
j_call: TRBJ1-1; v_call: TRBV20-1; d_call: NA; cdr3_aa: CSAREVGRAEAFF
j_call: TRBJ2-3; v_call: TRBV5-6; d_call: NA; cdr3_aa: CASSPLGGWTDTQYF
j_call: TRBJ2-7; v_call: TRBV20-1; d_call: TRBD2; cdr3_aa: CSARSGLAGGPSSYEQYF
j_call: TRBJ2-7; v_call: TRBV6-5; d_call: NA; cdr3_aa: CASSLRTPISYEQYF
j_call: TRBJ2-2; v_call: TRBV12-3/TRBV12-4; d_call: NA; cdr3_aa: CASTKEGKGELFF
j_call: TRBJ1-5; v_call: TRBV4-1; d_call: TRBD1; cdr3_aa: CASSHPGQGGNQPQHF
j_call: TRBJ2-1; v_call: TRBV7-9; d_call: NA; cdr3_aa: CASSLILPSNEQFF
j_call: TRBJ1-2; v_call: TRBV5-1; d_call: NA; cdr3_aa: CASSLRQTDGYTF
j_call: TRBJ2-7; v_call: TRBV25-1; d_call: TRBD1; cdr3_aa: CASAAGDRENEQYF
j_call: TRBJ2-3; v_call: TRBV7-7; d_call: TRBD2; cdr3_aa: CASSPTSRGDTQYF
j_call: TRBJ2-3; v_call: TRBV20-1; d_call: NA; cdr3_aa: CSAIVGSDSTDTQYF
j_call: TRBJ2-6; v_call: TRBV7-6; d_call: NA; cdr3_aa: CASSRVSGANVLTF
j_call: TRBJ2-1; v_call: TRBV20-1; d_call: TRBD2; cdr3_aa: CSASGAGASYNEQFF
j_call: TRBJ1-1; v_call: TRBV28; d_call: NA; cdr3_aa: CAANGASNTEAFF
j_call: TRBJ1-1; v_call: TRBV18; d_call: NA; cdr3_aa: CASSPPLAVNTEAFF
j_call: TRBJ2-7; v_call: TRBV25-1; d_call: TRBD2; cdr3_aa: CASTTMGGKREQYF
j_call: TRBJ2-2; v_call: TRBV4-1; d_call: TRBD2; cdr3_aa: CASSQGLASGTGELFF
j_call: TRBJ2-5; v_call: TRBV7-3; d_call: NA; cdr3_aa: CASSLMKQETQYF
j_call: TRBJ1-5; v_call: TRBV7-9; d_call: TRBD1; cdr3_aa: CASSLGTGESLAQHF
j_call: TRBJ2-7; v_call: TRBV4-1; d_call: NA; cdr3_aa: CASSQGAGRSYEQYF
j_call: TRBJ2-5; v_call: TRBV10-3; d_call: NA; cdr3_aa: CAISDREQETQYF
j_call: TRBJ1-2; v_call: TRBV29-1; d_call: NA; cdr3_aa: CSVDPLGGYTF
j_call: TRBJ2-1; v_call: TRBV19; d_call: TRBD1; cdr3_aa: CASSSNTPGQGYNEQFF
j_call: TRBJ2-3; v_call: TRBV4-2; d_call: NA; cdr3_aa: CASSQVTGIDTQYF
j_call: TRBJ2-2; v_call: TRBV2; d_call: NA; cdr3_aa: CASSEMTGYRELFF
j_call: TRBJ2-1; v_call: TRBV28; d_call: TRBD2; cdr3_aa: CASSPGTSRLIGSYNEQFF
j_call: TRBJ2-1; v_call: TRBV7-8; d_call: NA; cdr3_aa: CASSRFIENEQFF
j_call: TRBJ2-1; v_call: TRBV4-3; d_call: TRBD2; cdr3_aa: CASSQASGGYNEQFF
j_call: TRBJ2-7; v_call: TRBV7-2; d_call: NA; cdr3_aa: CASKGQRRGEQYF
j_call: TRBJ2-2; v_call: TRBV4-2; d_call: NA; cdr3_aa: CASSQDSRQNTGELFF